The source of this TCR beta chain is a study of blood T cell repertoires in COVID-19. Study at large: Specimens from acute and convalescent COVID-19 originated in the United States, Italy and Spain. T cells, B-cell-depleted T cells, or PBMCs supplied cDNA or gDNA.

Germline lookup yields CDR1 SQVTM and CDR2 ANQGSEA. The CDR3 loop spans 15 amino acids. Between the trimmed V and J ends, which lost 1 base and 0 bases, there was a span of 12 bases. Original data processing: Reference gene primer amplification gave estimated nucleated cell counts. Only in-frame clones appear in the TCRdb table, and some are missing; sequencing was by immunoSEQ multiplex PCR. The V and J calls and the clone size are those of that table, but D and trimming were determined from the DNA. The sample includes 200,000 to 250,000 clones, roughly four fifths of them seen just once. This clonotype was obtained from a woman between 35 and 50 years old with acute or convalescent COVID-19. The chain carries TRBV29-1 and TRBJ1-2; unclear D gene. The sequenced sample was peripheral blood. The CDR3 loop reads CSVEVHRGSNYGYTF. CDR3 DNA: TGCAGCGTTGAAGTGCATCGGGGTTCTAACTATGGCTACACCTTC.